This T cell receptor beta chain was found in a study of blood T cells in healthy people across ages. Findings of the study overall: Higher diversity, along with more naive CD4+ cells, distinguished long-lived donors from aged donors. Considered underestimates were the diversity estimates obtained from one million T cells. Across the age range, TCR beta diversity per million T cells fell in a roughly linear way.

This CDR3 is 13 amino acids long. V lost 1 base to trimming and J lost 15 bases, with 19 bases between them. Germline-derived CDR1 and CDR2 are DFQATT and SNEGSKA (reference sequence). Primed by a sample-barcoded 5' primer and a J-beta primer mix, a second PCR proceeded for about 6 to 12 cycles. Each CDR3 protein gets one entry after TCRdb re-called the 5' RACE reads with MiXCR. The sample comprises 450,000 to 600,000 distinct CDR3 sequences, around 27% of which are singletons, and 3% to 4% rests with the top ten. About this clonotype: Its cognate antigen is unknown.

Isolation recovered at least 7 million PBMCs from every sample. This sample was shared with a second study, whose subject was T cells of mothers and their children.

The sequence was collected from a boy aged 2 to 9 in good health. Sequenced material: blood. The chain uses TRBV20-1 and TRBJ2-4, with D hard to call. DNA for the CDR3: TGCAGTGCTAGAGCCTCCGGGCCTGAGATGTGGTACTTC. Amino acid sequence: CSARASGPEMWYF.